A single T cell receptor beta chain is shown here with its context. The data belong to a study of blood T cell repertoires in COVID-19. Study in general: Samples of COVID-19 (acute and convalescent) were obtained from the United States, Italy and Spain. PBMCs, B-cell-depleted T cells, or T cells were the source of the cDNA or gDNA that made up the material.

In the original analysis: Counts of nucleated cells, estimated from reference gene primer amplification, were obtained. Sequencing used immunoSEQ multiplex PCR; TCRdb keeps in-frame clones, though not all of them. The V and J calls and clone size are taken from that table; D and trimming were inferred from the DNA. This table holds some 350,000 clones, around 86% found once. The CDR3 runs to 13 residues. Germline V gene lookup returns CDR1 SGHRS and CDR2 YFSETQ. Trimming shortened V by 2 bases and J by 7 bases, and 10 bases separated the two germline ends. The source of this sequence is a human donor in a cohort sampled during active COVID-19. Sequenced material: peripheral blood. The chain links TRBV5-1 to TRBJ1-5; D possibly corresponds to TRBD1 (6 bases). CDR3 bases: TGCGCCAGCAGCTTAGACAGGCTACAGCCCCAGCATTTT. As protein: CASSLDRLQPQHF.